This T cell receptor (beta chain) was identified during a study of metastatic and nonmetastatic thyroid tumors. Turning to the study itself: Repertoires from malignant and benign thyroid patients were compared across blood and tumor or nodule tissue. Study-wide results and caveats: The study reportedly found significantly higher TCR beta diversity in malignant thyroid tumors than benign nodules, in blood and tumor.

Per the study methods: Clinicopathological groups differed in CDR3, with these differences serving to build a distant-metastasis classifier for papillary thyroid cancer. Using MiXCR, TCRdb reanalyzed the PCR reads. TCRdb, not the authors, supplied the V and J calls. The sample records tens of thousands of clones, approximately 20% being singletons. V was pared by 7 bases and J by 9 bases, with 11 bases of the junction left unmatched. Germline V CDR1 and CDR2: MDHEN, SYDVKM. CDR3 length: 13 amino acids. This clone was observed a handful of times. No antigen is known for it. No patient received treatment before thyroid surgery.

This TCR was recovered from a female donor with papillary thyroid cancer or a benign thyroid nodule (not recorded which). Some clones in this sample may be carry-over from other donors' samples. The chain has TRBV28 and TRBJ1-2, with 7 bases fitting TRBD1. Sequenced material: blood. The DNA for the CDR3 is TGTGCCAGCATTTCCCTGGACAGGATCCGCTACACCTTC. As protein: CASISLDRIRYTF.